The entry that follows covers one T cell receptor beta chain sequence. Its antigen remains unidentified. The data are from a study of T-cell memory formation after mild COVID-19. TCRdb passed the 5' RACE reads through MiXCR, listing each CDR3 protein once. The sample consists of about 470,000 distinct CDR3 sequences, roughly 25% of them appearing once. Findings and limits, study-wide: Of the contracting clones, CD4+ ones lay mainly in CM and EM, and CD8+ ones in EMRA. Cross-reactive memory appears to have joined, as suggested by some responding clones showing up in pre-infection memory. Still unconfirmed is whether the second-wave clones peaking on day 37 recognized SARS-CoV-2.

CDR3 length: 12 residues. The V gene lost 5 bases and the J gene lost 4 bases, with 10 bases spanning the gap. Germline V gene data show CDR1 as SGHRS and CDR2 as YFSETQ. The TCR was taken from an adult woman who had mild COVID-19 (a few samples of this study predate the infection). Cell type and time point are not known. This chain connects TRBV5-1 to TRBJ2-7; D unresolved. Source material: PBMCs or a T cell subset sorted from them (not recorded which). CDR3 in DNA: TGCGCCAGCAGGGGTACGGCGTACGAGCAGTACTTC. Translated, it gives CASRGTAYEQYF.